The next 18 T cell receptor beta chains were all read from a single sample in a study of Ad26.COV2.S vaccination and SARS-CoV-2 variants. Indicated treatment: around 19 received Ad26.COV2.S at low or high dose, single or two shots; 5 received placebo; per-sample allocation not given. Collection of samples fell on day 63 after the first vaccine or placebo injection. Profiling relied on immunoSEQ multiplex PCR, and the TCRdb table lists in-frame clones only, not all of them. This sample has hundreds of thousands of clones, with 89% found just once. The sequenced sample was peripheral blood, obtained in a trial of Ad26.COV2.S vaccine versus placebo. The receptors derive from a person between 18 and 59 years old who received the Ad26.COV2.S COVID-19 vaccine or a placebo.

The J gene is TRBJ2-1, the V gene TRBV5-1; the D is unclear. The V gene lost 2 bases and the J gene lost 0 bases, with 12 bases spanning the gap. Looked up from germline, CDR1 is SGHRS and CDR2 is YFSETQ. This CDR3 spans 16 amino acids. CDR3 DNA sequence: TGCGCCAGCAGCTTAGGCCAGACGAGCTCCTACAATGAGCAGTTCTTC. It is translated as CASSLGQTSSYNEQFF.

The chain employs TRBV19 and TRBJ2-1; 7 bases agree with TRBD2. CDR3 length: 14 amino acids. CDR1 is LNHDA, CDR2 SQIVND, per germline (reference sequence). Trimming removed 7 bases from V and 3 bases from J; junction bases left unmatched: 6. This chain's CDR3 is CASTVGGVYNEQFF. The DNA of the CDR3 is TGTGCCAGTACCGTGGGAGGGGTCTACAATGAGCAGTTCTTC.

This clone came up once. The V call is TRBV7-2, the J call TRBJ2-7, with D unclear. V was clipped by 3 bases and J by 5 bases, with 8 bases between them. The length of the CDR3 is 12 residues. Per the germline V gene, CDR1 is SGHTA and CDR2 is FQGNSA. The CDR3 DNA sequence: TGTGCCAGCAGCTTTTCCAGGAACGAGCAGTACTTC. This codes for CASSFSRNEQYF.

The CDR3 spells CASRRPSTDTQYF. The CDR3 coding sequence is TGTGCCAGCAGAAGACCTAGCACAGATACGCAGTATTTT. The chain employs TRBV6-5 and TRBJ2-3; no clear D. The CDR3 extends over 13 amino acids. V was clipped by 6 bases and J by 0 bases, with 7 bases between them. CDR1 MNHEY and CDR2 SVGAGI come from the germline V gene.

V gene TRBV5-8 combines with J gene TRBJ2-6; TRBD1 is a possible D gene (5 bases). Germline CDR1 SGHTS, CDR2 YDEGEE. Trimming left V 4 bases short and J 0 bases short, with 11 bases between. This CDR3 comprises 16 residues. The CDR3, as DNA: TGTGCCAGCAGCAGGGGTCTCAACTCTGGGGCCAACGTCCTGACTTTC. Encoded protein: CASSRGLNSGANVLTF.

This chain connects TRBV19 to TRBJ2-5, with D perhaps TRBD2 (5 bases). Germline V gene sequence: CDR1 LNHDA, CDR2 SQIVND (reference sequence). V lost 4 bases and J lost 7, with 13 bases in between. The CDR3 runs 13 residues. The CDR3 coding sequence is TGTGCCAGTAGTAAAATCGGCGGAGGGACCCAGTACTTC. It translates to CASSKIGGGTQYF.

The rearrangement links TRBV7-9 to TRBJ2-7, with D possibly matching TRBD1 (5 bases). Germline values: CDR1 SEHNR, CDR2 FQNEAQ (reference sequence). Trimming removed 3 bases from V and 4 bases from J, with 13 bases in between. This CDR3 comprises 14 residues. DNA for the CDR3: TGTGCCAGCAGCTTGGACGGCAGGGCTTACGAGCAGTACTTC. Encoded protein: CASSLDGRAYEQYF.

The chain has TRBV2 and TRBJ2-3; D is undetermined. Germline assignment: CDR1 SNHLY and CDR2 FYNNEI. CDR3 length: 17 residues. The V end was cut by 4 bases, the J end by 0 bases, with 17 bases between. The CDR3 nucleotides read TGTGCCAGCAGTGTGGCTAGAAGGACCACAAGCACAGATACGCAGTATTTT. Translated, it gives CASSVARRTTSTDTQYF.

This CDR3 reads CASNRPSPNNEQFF. In DNA, the CDR3 is TGTGCCAGCAATCGTCCTAGTCCGAACAATGAGCAGTTCTTC. The gene calls are TRBV5-4 and TRBJ2-1; D is uncertain. Trimming stripped 6 bases from V and 5 bases from J, with 15 bases between. CDR3 size: 14 residues. The germline gives CDR1 SGHNT, CDR2 YYREEE (reference sequence).

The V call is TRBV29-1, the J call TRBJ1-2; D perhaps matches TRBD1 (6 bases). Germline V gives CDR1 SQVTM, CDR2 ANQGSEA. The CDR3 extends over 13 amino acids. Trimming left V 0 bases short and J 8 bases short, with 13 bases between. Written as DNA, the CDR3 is TGCAGCGTTGAAGATAGGGGGATCTTAGGCTACACCTTC. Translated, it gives CSVEDRGILGYTF.

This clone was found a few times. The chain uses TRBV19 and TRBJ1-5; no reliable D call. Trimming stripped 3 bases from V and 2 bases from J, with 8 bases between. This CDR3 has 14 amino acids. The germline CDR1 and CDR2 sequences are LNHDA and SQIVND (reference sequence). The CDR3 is CASSIVVGNQPQHF. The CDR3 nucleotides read TGTGCCAGTAGTATCGTGGTTGGCAATCAGCCCCAGCATTTT.

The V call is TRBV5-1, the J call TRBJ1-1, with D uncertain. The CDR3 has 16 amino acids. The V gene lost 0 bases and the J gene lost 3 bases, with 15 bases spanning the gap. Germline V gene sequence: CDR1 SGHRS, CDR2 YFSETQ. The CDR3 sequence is CASSLDSAMRYTEAFF. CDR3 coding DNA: TGCGCCAGCAGCTTGGACAGCGCCATGCGGTACACTGAAGCTTTCTTT.

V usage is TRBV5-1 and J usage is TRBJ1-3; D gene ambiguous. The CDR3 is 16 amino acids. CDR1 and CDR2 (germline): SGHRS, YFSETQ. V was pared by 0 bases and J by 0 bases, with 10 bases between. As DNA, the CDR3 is TGCGCCAGCAGCTTGGGGGCCACTTACTCTGGAAACACCATATATTTT. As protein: CASSLGATYSGNTIYF.

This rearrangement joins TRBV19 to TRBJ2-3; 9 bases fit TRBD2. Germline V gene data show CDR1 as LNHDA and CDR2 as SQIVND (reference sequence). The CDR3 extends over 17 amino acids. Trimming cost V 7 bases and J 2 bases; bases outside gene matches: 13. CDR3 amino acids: CASTPGGVAGATDTQYF. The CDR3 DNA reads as TGTGCCAGTACCCCCGGGGGGGTAGCGGGGGCCACAGATACGCAGTATTTT.

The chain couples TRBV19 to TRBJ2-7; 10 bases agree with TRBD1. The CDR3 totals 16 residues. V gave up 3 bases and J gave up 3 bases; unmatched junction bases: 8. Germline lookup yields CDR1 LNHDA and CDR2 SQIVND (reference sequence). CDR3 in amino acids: CASSIAGTGAFYEQYF. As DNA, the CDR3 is TGTGCCAGTAGTATCGCCGGGACAGGGGCATTCTACGAGCAGTACTTC.

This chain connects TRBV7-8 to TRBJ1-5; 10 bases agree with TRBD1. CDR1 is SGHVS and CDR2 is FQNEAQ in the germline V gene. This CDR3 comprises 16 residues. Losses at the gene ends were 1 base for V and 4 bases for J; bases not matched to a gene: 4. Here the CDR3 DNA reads TGTGCCAGCAGCTTAGTAGGGGGACAGGGGAATCAGCCCCAGCATTTT. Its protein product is CASSLVGGQGNQPQHF.

CDR3 loop: CASSPDRVTGYTF. The CDR3 DNA reads as TGTGCCAGCAGCCCGGACAGGGTAACTGGCTACACCTTC. The chain has TRBV7-9 and TRBJ1-2; 8 bases are a match to TRBD1. V dropped 5 bases and J dropped 7; count of bases not matched to a gene: 6. Germline V gives CDR1 SEHNR, CDR2 FQNEAQ (reference sequence). The CDR3 contains 13 residues.

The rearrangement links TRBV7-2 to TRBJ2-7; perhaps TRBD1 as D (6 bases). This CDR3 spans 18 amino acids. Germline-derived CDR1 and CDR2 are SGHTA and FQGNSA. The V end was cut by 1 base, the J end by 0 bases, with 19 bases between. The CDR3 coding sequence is TGTGCCAGCAGCTTAGTACCCCCAGGGGCGGGTAGCTCCTACGAGCAGTACTTC. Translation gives CASSLVPPGAGSSYEQYF.